Included here is one T cell receptor (beta chain) sequence, with context. The participants were between about 18 and 90 years old and came from roughly 24 US areas. Cohorts were based on clinical histories the participants reported. Exposed volunteers were people who met a COVID-19 case within 2 weeks before study entry. Authors' processing steps: Amplification with reference gene primers provided the estimates of nucleated cell counts. TCRdb keeps only in-frame clones here, not all; method: immunoSEQ multiplex PCR. V, J and clone size are taken as reported in that table, and D and trimming were inferred from the DNA itself. The table shows a few hundred thousand clones, with around nine tenths occurring only once. CDR1 is SGHNT and CDR2 is YYREEE in the germline V gene (reference sequence). The CDR3 is 15 residues long. V lost 0 bases and J lost 9, with 13 bases in between. The data derive from a study of blood T cell repertoires in COVID-19.

The sequenced material came from PBMCs or T cells enriched from blood (not recorded which). The rearrangement links TRBV5-4 to TRBJ1-6, with D possibly being TRBD1 (6 bases). The clonotype originates from a woman aged 25 to 39 who had been exposed to COVID-19. The CDR3 nucleotides are TGTGCCAGCAGCTTGGAGGCAGGGGTTAGTTCACCCCTCCACTTT. It is translated as CASSLEAGVSSPLHF.